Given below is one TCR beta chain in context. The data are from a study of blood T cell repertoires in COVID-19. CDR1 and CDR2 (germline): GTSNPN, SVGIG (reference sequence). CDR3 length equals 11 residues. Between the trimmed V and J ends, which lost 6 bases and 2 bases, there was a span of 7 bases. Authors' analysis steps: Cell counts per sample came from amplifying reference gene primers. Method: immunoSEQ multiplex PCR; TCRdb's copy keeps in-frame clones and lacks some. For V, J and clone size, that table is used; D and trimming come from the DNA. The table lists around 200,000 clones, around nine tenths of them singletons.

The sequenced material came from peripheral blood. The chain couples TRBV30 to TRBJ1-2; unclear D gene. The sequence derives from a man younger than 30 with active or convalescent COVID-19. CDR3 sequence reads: CACSQNYGYTF. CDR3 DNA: TGTGCCTGTTCACAAAACTATGGCTACACCTTC.